The present TCR beta chain was sequenced within a study of T cell changes during pregnancy in multiple sclerosis. This CDR3 region has 11 residues. CDR1 and CDR2 (germline): SGHDT, YYEEEE. The data were produced by immunoSEQ multiplex PCR, yet TCRdb's version contains in-frame clones alone and is incomplete. This table holds 75,000 to 85,000 clones, 93% found once. Concerning this clone itself: One end of the junction varies from germline; a read error may be responsible.

The J gene is TRBJ1-1, the V gene TRBV5-6; D is ambiguous. The source was peripheral blood, collected in the second trimester of pregnancy. The TCR was taken from a female donor with multiple sclerosis, enrolled in a pregnancy study. CDR3 residues: CVSSLGGEAFF. CDR3 sequence (DNA): TGTGTCAGCAGCTTGGGAGGAGAAGCTTTCTTT.